The 27 T cell receptor beta chains presented below share a single source sample, sequenced in a study of blood T cell repertoires in COVID-19. Libraries were prepared by immunoSEQ multiplex PCR; TCRdb keeps only in-frame clonotypes and omits some of them. The sample holds roughly 74,000 clones; approximately 86% are singletons and the top ten take roughly 2.1%. Sequenced: peripheral blood. The receptor source for this set is a woman of 80 years or more with active or convalescent COVID-19.

The chain links TRBV19 to TRBJ2-3; 12 bases line up with TRBD2. Germline V gene lookup returns CDR1 LNHDA and CDR2 SQIVND (reference sequence). There are 16 residues in the CDR3. J was trimmed by 4 bases and V by 7 bases; bases with no gene match: 9. CDR3 nucleotides: TGTGCCAGTAAACTAACTAGCGGGGGGTCCCCAGATACGCAGTATTTT. Its translation is CASKLTSGGSPDTQYF.

The chain joins TRBV19 to TRBJ1-4, with 7 bases matching TRBD1. Looked up from germline, CDR1 is LNHDA and CDR2 is SQIVND (reference sequence). CDR3 length: 15 residues. With V trimmed by 3 bases and J by 1 base, 2 bases remained unmatched. CDR3 sequence (DNA): TGTGCCAGTAGTATGAGACAGGGAACTAATGAAAAACTGTTTTTT. Translated: CASSMRQGTNEKLFF.

The CDR3 DNA reads as TGCGCCAGCAGCTCCTTTCCTCTACAGTTCTTC. It is translated as CASSSFPLQFF. V is TRBV5-1 and J is TRBJ2-1; D is ambiguous. The CDR3 loop spans 11 amino acids. The V gene lost 3 bases and the J gene lost 13 bases, with 11 bases spanning the gap. Germline V gene sequence: CDR1 SGHRS, CDR2 YFSETQ. Filled out from reference TRBV5-1 and TRBJ2-1, the complete variable domain reads KAGVTQTPRYLIKTRGQQVTLSCSPISGHRSVSWYQQTPGQGLQFLFEYFSETQRNKGNFPGRFSGRQFSNSRSEMNVSTLELGDSALYLCASSSFPLQFFGPGTRLTVL.

The J gene is TRBJ1-4, the V gene TRBV27; D not certain. The CDR3 sequence is 13 residues long. CDR1 and CDR2 (germline): MNHEY, SMNVEV (reference sequence). V dropped 7 bases and J dropped 0 bases, with 6 bases sitting between them. The CDR3 nucleotides read TGTGCCAGCAAGCCCGCAACTAATGAAAAACTGTTTTTT. Its protein is CASKPATNEKLFF.

V and J are TRBV29-1 and TRBJ2-5; TRBD2 matches 7 bases. Germline lookup yields CDR1 SQVTM and CDR2 ANQGSEA. With 4 bases clipped from V and 4 bases from J, the junction kept 6 bases outside the gene matches. This CDR3 contains 13 residues. CDR3 loop: CSVAGGARETQYF. CDR3 nucleotide sequence: TGCAGCGTTGCGGGGGGAGCCCGAGAGACCCAGTACTTC.

The CDR3 loop reads CASSYSRTVNTEAFF. CDR3 coding DNA: TGTGCCAGCAGTTACTCTCGGACAGTGAACACTGAAGCTTTCTTT. The chain has TRBV6-5 and TRBJ1-1; D perhaps matches TRBD1 (6 bases). This CDR3 comprises 15 residues. Germline assignment: CDR1 MNHEY and CDR2 SVGAGI. Trimming removed 0 bases from V and 0 bases from J, with 8 bases in between.

This chain links TRBV5-1 with TRBJ2-7, with TRBD1 matching 7 bases. The J segment lost 0 bases and the V segment lost 0 bases, leaving 3 bases of the junction unmatched. CDR3 length equals 15 residues. In germline, CDR1 is SGHRS, CDR2 YFSETQ. The CDR3 loop is CASSLDRGRSYEQYF. The DNA for the CDR3 is TGCGCCAGCAGCTTGGACAGGGGACGCTCCTACGAGCAGTACTTC.

This clone occurred a few times. The J gene is TRBJ1-2, the V gene TRBV7-9, with 7 bases matching TRBD1. This CDR3 region has 13 residues. In germline, CDR1 is SEHNR, CDR2 FQNEAQ (reference sequence). With V trimmed by 7 bases and J by 4 bases, 6 bases remained unmatched. The CDR3 protein is CASTTGQPYGYTF. In nucleotides, the CDR3 is TGTGCCAGCACCACGGGACAGCCCTATGGCTACACCTTC.

The chain carries TRBV18 and TRBJ1-2; possible D gene TRBD1, 5 bases. Germline assignment: CDR1 KGHSH and CDR2 LQKENI. The V end lost 3 bases, the J end lost 6 bases, and 14 bases lay between the germline ends. The CDR3 is 14 residues long. CDR3 in amino acids: CASSPLEGRDGYTF. DNA for the CDR3: TGTGCCAGCTCACCTTTGGAGGGACGGGATGGCTACACCTTC.

The V gene is TRBV7-3, the J gene TRBJ2-2, with TRBD1 matching 7 bases. This CDR3 contains 15 residues. Germline CDR1 is SGHTA and CDR2 is FQGTGA. The junction had 9 bases not matched to a gene; V was cut back by 5 bases and J by 6 bases. The CDR3 nucleotides read TGTGCCAGCAGCCCCCAGGGGGAGTTGGCCGGGGAGCTGTTTTTT. As protein: CASSPQGELAGELFF.

This clone was seen once. This chain uses TRBV15 with TRBJ1-2; D may be TRBD1 (5 bases). Germline lookup yields CDR1 LNHNV and CDR2 YYDKDF (reference sequence). Trimming cost V 4 bases and J 7 bases, with 22 bases left between them. There are 16 residues in the CDR3. The CDR3 here is CATSMGGVGFGAGYTF. The CDR3 region has the DNA TGTGCCACCAGCATGGGAGGGGTGGGATTTGGTGCTGGCTACACCTTC.

The rearrangement uses TRBV9 and TRBJ1-1, with TRBD1 matching 11 bases. V shed 0 bases and J 1 base; nucleotides not matched to a gene: 5. The germline V gene has CDR1 SGDLS and CDR2 YYNGEE. The CDR3 consists of 17 residues. The CDR3 is CASSVGGTGGSNTEAFF. CDR3 nucleotides: TGTGCCAGCAGCGTAGGCGGGACAGGGGGGTCGAACACTGAAGCTTTCTTT.

The V and J genes are TRBV12-3 or TRBV12-4 and TRBJ2-5; D is ambiguous. The CDR3 spans 11 residues. V was trimmed by 3 bases and J by 5 bases, leaving 4 bases between them. The CDR3 nucleotides are TGTGCCAGCAGTTTCCGGGAGACCCAGTACTTC. Translating it yields CASSFRETQYF.

The rearrangement links TRBV2 to TRBJ1-5; D not certain. With 5 bases removed from V and 7 bases from J, the gap between germline ends came to 15 bases. CDR1 SNHLY and CDR2 FYNNEI come from the germline V gene. The CDR3 runs to 14 residues. The CDR3: CASSPDTGWQPQHF. The CDR3 bases are TGTGCCAGCAGTCCAGACACTGGCTGGCAGCCCCAGCATTTT.

J is TRBJ2-5 and V is TRBV5-1, with a possible D match to TRBD1 (6 bases). Germline CDR1 is SGHRS and CDR2 is YFSETQ. There are 14 residues in the CDR3. V shed 9 bases and J shed 5 bases, with 20 bases lying between them. The CDR3 sequence: CATSPAGTFETQYF. CDR3 nucleotide sequence: TGCGCCACTTCACCAGCAGGGACATTTGAGACCCAGTACTTC.

This clone was found once. The chain combines TRBV12-3 or TRBV12-4 with TRBJ1-1, with 8 positions matching TRBD1. V was clipped by 3 bases and J by 4 bases; unmatched bases: 1. This CDR3 region has 13 residues. Here the CDR3 DNA reads TGTGCCAGCAGTTTCGGACAGGGCACTGAAGCTTTCTTT. Its translation is CASSFGQGTEAFF.

This chain uses TRBV7-8 with TRBJ1-1; D possibly corresponds to TRBD1 (6 bases). The germline CDR1 and CDR2 sequences are SGHVS and FQNEAQ. V lost 7 bases, J lost 1 base, and 13 bases lay in between. CDR3 length: 14 residues. The CDR3 DNA sequence: TGTGCCAGCACTAGCGGACAGCCGAACACTGAAGCTTTCTTT. As protein: CASTSGQPNTEAFF.

The CDR3, as DNA: TGCGCCAGCAGCCAAGATACTGAGAGGCAGCCCCAGCATTTT. Its protein is CASSQDTERQPQHF. The gene calls are TRBV4-3 and TRBJ1-5; D ambiguous. CDR1 and CDR2 (germline): LGHNA, YSLEER. The CDR3 runs 14 residues. The V end lost 0 bases, the J end lost 7 bases, and 10 bases lay between the germline ends.

The V call is TRBV18, the J call TRBJ1-1, with D unresolved. The CDR3 is made up of 14 amino acids. CDR1 is KGHSH and CDR2 is LQKENI in the germline V gene. The V end lost 2 bases, the J end lost 0 bases, and 7 bases lay between the germline ends. CDR3 region: CASSPLDMNTEAFF. CDR3 DNA: TGTGCCAGCTCACCATTAGATATGAACACTGAAGCTTTCTTT.

The CDR3 region is CASSVDTGELFF. The CDR3 DNA is TGTGCCAGCAGTGTAGACACCGGGGAGCTGTTTTTT. V usage is TRBV2 and J usage is TRBJ2-2; D is unclear. This CDR3 spans 12 amino acids. Germline V gives CDR1 SNHLY, CDR2 FYNNEI. Trimming took off 4 bases at V and 3 bases at J, with 3 bases between the two ends.

The V gene is TRBV18, the J gene TRBJ2-7; possibly TRBD1 for D (5 bases). The V end lost 3 bases, the J end lost 1 base, and 10 bases lay between the germline ends. CDR1 KGHSH and CDR2 LQKENI come from the germline V gene. The CDR3 runs to 14 residues. CDR3 in amino acids: CASSPYRNSYEQYF. DNA for the CDR3: TGTGCCAGCTCACCCTACAGGAATTCCTACGAGCAGTACTTC. The full variable domain, its missing parts supplied by reference TRBV18 and TRBJ2-7, is NAGVMQNPRHLVRRRGQEARLRCSPMKGHSHVYWYRQLPEEGLKFMVYLQKENIIDESGMPKERFSAEFPKEGPSILRIQQVVRGDSAAYFCASSPYRNSYEQYFGPGTRLTVT.

The chain recombines TRBV25-1 with TRBJ2-5; 8 bases line up with TRBD1. CDR3 size: 16 residues. Trimming took 2 bases from V and 5 from J; bases not matched to a gene: 10. Germline V lookup: CDR1 MGHDK, CDR2 SYGVNS. DNA for the CDR3: TGTGCCAGCAGTGAACTAGGTACAGGGGGTGCGGAGACCCAGTACTTC. Translation: CASSELGTGGAETQYF.

This chain uses TRBV7-9 with TRBJ1-1; possible D gene TRBD1, 5 bases. Germline assignment: CDR1 SEHNR and CDR2 FQNEAQ (reference sequence). The V gene lost 3 bases and the J gene lost 3 bases, with 11 bases spanning the gap. This CDR3 has 14 residues. CDR3 in DNA: TGTGCCAGCAGCTTGAATACGGGGGACACTGAAGCTTTCTTT. The encoded protein is CASSLNTGDTEAFF.

The rearrangement uses TRBV5-6 and TRBJ2-1; D unresolved. The CDR3 sequence is 11 residues long. The V end was cut by 4 bases, the J end by 8 bases, with 7 bases between. Looked up from germline, CDR1 is SGHDT and CDR2 is YYEEEE. The CDR3 region has the DNA TGTGCCAGCAGCCTTTATCATGAGCAGTTCTTC. Protein sequence: CASSLYHEQFF.

V is TRBV5-6 and J is TRBJ2-3; 9 positions match TRBD1. Trimming removed 2 bases from V and 5 bases from J; junction bases left unmatched: 6. Germline CDR1 and CDR2: SGHDT and YYEEEE. This CDR3 comprises 15 residues. The CDR3 DNA is TGTGCCAGCAGCTTAGGGGGACAGGGAATAGATACGCAGTATTTT. Protein product: CASSLGGQGIDTQYF.

The genes are TRBV11-2 and TRBJ1-2; TRBD1 matches 7 bases. V shed 5 bases and J 4 bases; nucleotides not matched to a gene: 13. The CDR3 has 16 residues. Germline loops: CDR1 SGHAT, CDR2 FQNNGV. The CDR3 nucleotides are TGTGCCAGCAGCCCGATCCGCCCGGGACAGACCTATGGCTACACCTTC. Its protein is CASSPIRPGQTYGYTF.

This chain connects TRBV7-2 to TRBJ2-2; 8 nucleotides agree with TRBD2. Germline CDR1 and CDR2: SGHTA and FQGNSA. CDR3 length: 15 residues. V was clipped by 5 bases and J by 4 bases; unmatched bases: 6. The CDR3 DNA is TGTGCCAGCAGCCTTAGCGGGACGACCACCGGGGAGCTGTTTTTT. Protein: CASSLSGTTTGELFF.